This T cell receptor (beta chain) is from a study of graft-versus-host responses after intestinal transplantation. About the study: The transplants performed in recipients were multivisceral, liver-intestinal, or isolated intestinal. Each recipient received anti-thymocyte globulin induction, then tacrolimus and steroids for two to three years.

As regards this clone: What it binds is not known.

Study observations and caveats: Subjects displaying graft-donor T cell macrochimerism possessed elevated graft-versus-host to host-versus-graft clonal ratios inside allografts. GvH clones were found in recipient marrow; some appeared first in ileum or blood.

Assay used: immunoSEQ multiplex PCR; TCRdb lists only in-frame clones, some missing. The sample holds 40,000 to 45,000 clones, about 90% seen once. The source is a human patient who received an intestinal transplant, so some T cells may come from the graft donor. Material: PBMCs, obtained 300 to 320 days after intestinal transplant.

The CDR3 is CATSRGSSGSASYNEQFF. CDR3 sequence (DNA): TGTGCCACCAGCAGAGGCTCTAGCGGGAGCGCATCCTACAATGAGCAGTTCTTC. This chain links TRBV15 with TRBJ2-1; 10 nucleotides agree with TRBD2. Germline V lookup: CDR1 LNHNV, CDR2 YYDKDF (reference sequence). The CDR3 covers 18 residues. V was clipped by 1 base and J by 1 base; unmatched bases: 7.